Below are 9 T cell receptor beta chains sequenced from a single sample in a study of cytomegalovirus exposure and HLA in healthy donors. With 60 Vbeta and 13 Jbeta primers, the PCR was carried out. The table came from immunoSEQ multiplex PCR; TCRdb's copy has only in-frame clones and leaves some out. The data contain some 170,000 clones, roughly four fifths of them seen just once; the ten biggest clones take up roughly 10%. Sequenced sample: PBMCs. These receptors all come from a man between 50 and 59 years old in good health and CMV-seropositive.

The V gene is TRBV7-9, the J gene TRBJ1-2, with a weak D call TRBD1 (6 bases). Trimming took off 1 base at V and 7 bases at J, with 13 bases between the two ends. CDR1 SEHNR and CDR2 FQNEAQ come from the germline V gene (reference sequence). CDR3 length: 14 amino acids. The CDR3 nucleotides read TGTGCCAGCAGCTTAGGGGCCTCACAGGGTGGCTACACCTTC. Translated, it gives CASSLGASQGGYTF.

This clone turned up a few times. The chain uses TRBV10-3 and TRBJ1-3; the D is unclear. The V end lost 9 bases, the J end lost 4 bases, and 13 bases lay between the germline ends. Per the germline V gene, CDR1 is ENHRY and CDR2 is SYGVKD. The CDR3 runs 13 residues. CDR3 in amino acids: CAILAPGGNTIYF. The CDR3 DNA sequence: TGTGCCATTCTGGCGCCGGGAGGAAACACCATATATTTT.

The chain couples TRBV5-1 to TRBJ1-2, with TRBD1 matching 7 bases. This CDR3 region has 13 residues. The V gene's germline CDR1 is SGHRS and CDR2 YFSETQ. V shed 0 bases, J shed 4 bases, and the junction held 0 bases outside the gene matches. This CDR3 is CASSLEGAYGYTF. DNA of the CDR3: TGCGCCAGCAGCTTGGAGGGGGCCTATGGCTACACCTTC. Looking up the rest from reference TRBV5-1 and TRBJ1-2 gives the full variable domain: KAGVTQTPRYLIKTRGQQVTLSCSPISGHRSVSWYQQTPGQGLQFLFEYFSETQRNKGNFPGRFSGRQFSNSRSEMNVSTLELGDSALYLCASSLEGAYGYTFGSGTRLTVV.

The rearrangement links TRBV5-1 to TRBJ1-2; 7 bases line up with TRBD1. The CDR3 has 15 amino acids. Germline V gene sequence: CDR1 SGHRS, CDR2 YFSETQ. After removal of 0 bases from V and 6 bases from J, the junction contained 8 bases not matched to a gene. CDR3 amino acids: CASSLEDRKGNGYTF. In DNA form, the CDR3 reads TGCGCCAGCAGCTTGGAGGACAGGAAGGGAAATGGCTACACCTTC.

This chain connects TRBV5-6 to TRBJ1-2; maybe TRBD1 (5 bases). This CDR3 comprises 13 residues. The V gene lost 1 base and the J gene lost 8 bases, with 12 bases spanning the gap. The germline gives CDR1 SGHDT, CDR2 YYEEEE. CDR3 in DNA: TGTGCCAGCAGCTTGACGACAACAGGCGGCTACACCTTC. It specifies CASSLTTTGGYTF.

This rearrangement joins TRBV6-6 to TRBJ2-5, with D maybe TRBD1 (5 bases). The length of the CDR3 is 15 residues. The germline V gene has CDR1 MNHNY and CDR2 SVGAGI (reference sequence). Trimming took off 6 bases at V and 5 bases at J, with 19 bases between the two ends. The CDR3 bases are TGTGCCAGCAGCAATCAGGGCTTATCTGGGGAGACCCAGTACTTC. Its protein is CASSNQGLSGETQYF.

V usage is TRBV19 and J usage is TRBJ2-7; weak D call: TRBD2 (5 bases). Germline V gene sequence: CDR1 LNHDA, CDR2 SQIVND (reference sequence). V lost 1 base to trimming and J lost 5 bases, with 6 bases between them. This CDR3 has 12 residues. The CDR3 DNA reads as TGTGCCAGTAGTATAGGAGGGAACGAGCAGTACTTC. Translation: CASSIGGNEQYF.

The chain recombines TRBV20-1 with TRBJ2-3; TRBD2 is a possible D gene (5 bases). The V gene lost 5 bases and the J gene lost 6 bases, with 9 bases spanning the gap. The CDR3 consists of 11 residues. Germline assignment: CDR1 DFQATT and CDR2 SNEGSKA (reference sequence). The CDR3 coding sequence is TGCAGTGCTTCGGACTGGGATACGCAGTATTTT. Translating gives CSASDWDTQYF.

Only one count was recorded for this clone. This chain joins TRBV7-3 and TRBJ2-6; D is possibly TRBD1 (7 bases). The V end was cut by 6 bases, the J end by 0 bases, with 18 bases between. Germline assignment: CDR1 SGHTA and CDR2 FQGTGA. The CDR3 sequence is 18 residues long. CDR3 nucleotides: TGTGCCAGCAGTTGGGGGCAGGGGGGAAGCTCTGGGGCCAACGTCCTGACTTTC. This encodes CASSWGQGGSSGANVLTF. Full variable domain (missing parts from reference TRBV7-3 and TRBJ2-6): GAGVSQTPSNKVTEKGKYVELRCDPISGHTALYWYRQSLGQGPEFLIYFQGTGAADDSGLPNDRFFAVRPEGSVSTLKIQRTERGDSAVYLCASSWGQGGSSGANVLTFGAGSRLTVL.